This TCR beta chain was documented in a study of CXCR3-negative and CXCR3-positive naive CD8 T cells. 5' RACE with UMI labels generated the TRB cDNA libraries. TCRdb re-called the 5' RACE reads, yielding one record per CDR3 amino acid sequence without DNA. Listed are 65,000 to 75,000 distinct CDR3 sequences; approximately 1.5% falls within the top ten. CDR3 length: 14 amino acids. CDR1 SGHDN and CDR2 FVKESK come from the germline V gene. Sequencing was carried out using naive CXCR3- CD8+ T cells from blood. Subset here: CD45RO-CCR7+CD27+CD95- naive CD8+ T cells lacking CXCR3 (TNR3-). The chain recombines TRBV14 with TRBJ2-1; lacking DNA, the TRBD1 call made by TCRdb goes unchecked. This TCR was recovered from a human donor in good health. Some clones in this sample may be carry-over from other donors' samples. The CDR3 sequence is CASSRLTGTNEQFF.